This T cell receptor beta chain came from a study of human T cells and chemical hapten exposure. General observations from the study: Among expanded TCRs, significantly more large CDR3 similarity clusters formed than among controls.

The CDR3 sequence is 15 residues long. Germline V lookup: CDR1 SGHRS, CDR2 YFSETQ. V shed 3 bases and J 2 bases; nucleotides not matched to a gene: 7. A few counts support this clonotype. Antigen unknown. MiXCR, applied by TCRdb to the RACE reads, yields one record per CDR3 protein. The sample carries around 120,000 distinct CDR3 sequences, roughly 12% recorded once. The time point denotes: patch test 1, 2 weeks after DPC sensitization. Treatment described: therapeutic diphenylcyclopropenone sensitization with weekly scalp DPC. Sequencing was performed on whole blood, taken in connection with sensitization to the hapten diphenylcyclopropenone (DPC). The chain carries TRBV5-1 and TRBJ2-5; 7 bases agree with TRBD1. The clonotype comes from a woman between 50 and 59 years old with alopecia areata. Some clones in this sample may be carry-over from other donors' samples. CDR3 nucleotide sequence: TGCGCCAGCAGCTCAACCGGGACAGAACAAGAGACCCAGTACTTC. It codes for CASSSTGTEQETQYF.